These T cell receptor beta chains were read from a single sample in a study of tumor T cells in aggressive B-cell lymphoma. Using immunoSEQ multiplex PCR, the repertoire was profiled, and TCRdb retains in-frame clones only, with some absent. The sample shows about 5,400 clones, 65% to 90% of them seen only once. Sequenced input: tumor tissue. These receptors were taken from an adult with diffuse large B cell lymphoma. Both conserved end residues are part of each CDR3. Fields, in order: J gene, V gene, D gene, clone size, CDR3 protein, CDR3 DNA. The D gene is left open where the match is weak. Clone size is not always given. Where it is, it says once, few, many or a class for expanded clones.

j_gene: TRBJ2-6; v_gene: TRBV5-1; d_gene: -; abundance: -; CDR3aa: CASSPQGSGANVLTF; CDR3nt: TGCGCCAGCAGCCCTCAGGGGTCTGGGGCCAACGTCCTGACTTTC
j_gene: TRBJ2-4; v_gene: TRBV6-4; d_gene: -; abundance: -; CDR3aa: CASSEPRGYIQYF; CDR3nt: TGTGCCAGCAGTGAGCCCCGGGGTTACATTCAGTACTTC
j_gene: TRBJ2-5; v_gene: TRBV7-2; d_gene: TRBD1; abundance: -; CDR3aa: CASSFNRGQETQYF; CDR3nt: TGTGCCAGCAGCTTTAACAGGGGGCAAGAGACCCAGTACTTC
j_gene: TRBJ2-7; v_gene: TRBV18; d_gene: -; abundance: once; CDR3aa: CASSPSSYEQYF; CDR3nt: TGTGCCAGCTCACCGAGCTCCTACGAGCAGTACTTC
j_gene: TRBJ2-1; v_gene: TRBV5-1; d_gene: TRBD2; abundance: -; CDR3aa: CASRLAGARNEQFF; CDR3nt: TGCGCCAGCAGACTAGCGGGAGCTCGGAATGAGCAGTTCTTC
j_gene: TRBJ1-1; v_gene: TRBV7-9; d_gene: -; abundance: -; CDR3aa: CASRDLNTEAFF; CDR3nt: TGTGCCAGCAGAGACTTGAACACTGAAGCTTTCTTT
j_gene: TRBJ2-3; v_gene: TRBV28; d_gene: TRBD1; abundance: -; CDR3aa: CASSFQGVGTDTQYF; CDR3nt: TGTGCCAGCAGTTTTCAGGGGGTAGGCACAGATACGCAGTATTTT
j_gene: TRBJ2-7; v_gene: TRBV5-4; d_gene: TRBD2; abundance: -; CDR3aa: CASSWGLAGGFEQYF; CDR3nt: TGTGCCAGCAGCTGGGGCCTGGCGGGAGGTTTCGAGCAGTACTTC
j_gene: TRBJ2-7; v_gene: TRBV18; d_gene: TRBD2; abundance: -; CDR3aa: CASSPAGGSYEQYF; CDR3nt: TGTGCCAGCTCACCAGCGGGAGGGAGCTACGAGCAGTACTTC
j_gene: TRBJ2-1; v_gene: TRBV5-1; d_gene: -; abundance: few; CDR3aa: CASSLLAGEQFF; CDR3nt: TGCGCCAGCAGCTTGTTAGCCGGTGAGCAGTTCTTC
j_gene: TRBJ2-7; v_gene: TRBV28; d_gene: -; abundance: -; CDR3aa: CASSATSVSYEQYF; CDR3nt: TGTGCCAGCAGCGCCACGAGTGTCTCCTACGAGCAGTACTTC
j_gene: TRBJ1-1; v_gene: TRBV9; d_gene: -; abundance: -; CDR3aa: CASARAPSMNTEAFF; CDR3nt: TGTGCCAGCGCCAGGGCCCCGTCTATGAACACTGAAGCTTTCTTT
j_gene: TRBJ1-2; v_gene: TRBV9; d_gene: TRBD1; abundance: -; CDR3aa: CASSARQGASGGYTF; CDR3nt: TGTGCCAGCAGCGCCCGACAGGGGGCCTCGGGAGGCTACACCTTC
j_gene: TRBJ2-3; v_gene: TRBV6-4; d_gene: TRBD2; abundance: -; CDR3aa: CASSEASGSRDTQYF; CDR3nt: TGTGCCAGCAGTGAGGCTAGCGGGAGTCGTGATACGCAGTATTTT
j_gene: TRBJ2-3; v_gene: TRBV6-1; d_gene: -; abundance: -; CDR3aa: CASNLLDTQYF; CDR3nt: TGTGCCAGCAATCTATTAGATACGCAGTATTTT
j_gene: TRBJ1-5; v_gene: TRBV28; d_gene: -; abundance: -; CDR3aa: CASQNEDFPQHF; CDR3nt: TGTGCCAGCCAAAACGAGGATTTCCCCCAGCATTTT
j_gene: TRBJ2-7; v_gene: TRBV10-3; d_gene: -; abundance: -; CDR3aa: CAISANGYEQYF; CDR3nt: TGTGCCATCAGTGCAAACGGGTACGAGCAGTACTTC
j_gene: TRBJ2-1; v_gene: TRBV4-1; d_gene: TRBD2; abundance: -; CDR3aa: CASSQVASGSSEQFF; CDR3nt: TGCGCCAGCAGCCAAGTAGCTAGCGGGAGTTCCGAGCAGTTCTTC
j_gene: TRBJ2-7; v_gene: TRBV7-2; d_gene: TRBD2; abundance: -; CDR3aa: CASTTSGYEQYF; CDR3nt: TGTGCCAGCACGACTAGCGGATACGAGCAGTACTTC
j_gene: TRBJ1-6; v_gene: TRBV28; d_gene: -; abundance: few; CDR3aa: CASSSAGTPKNSPLHF; CDR3nt: TGTGCCAGCAGTTCAGCCGGGACACCAAAAAATTCACCCCTCCACTTT
j_gene: TRBJ2-1; v_gene: TRBV11-2; d_gene: TRBD1; abundance: -; CDR3aa: CASSLEGLQGAEQFF; CDR3nt: TGTGCCAGCAGCTTAGAAGGGCTCCAGGGGGCTGAGCAGTTCTTC
j_gene: TRBJ2-5; v_gene: TRBV4-2; d_gene: -; abundance: -; CDR3aa: CASSRAGQETQYF; CDR3nt: TGTGCCAGCAGCCGTGCCGGCCAAGAGACCCAGTACTTC
j_gene: TRBJ1-5; v_gene: TRBV2; d_gene: -; abundance: -; CDR3aa: CASSAETGFQPQHF; CDR3nt: TGTGCCAGCAGTGCCGAAACAGGGTTCCAGCCCCAGCATTTT
j_gene: TRBJ1-5; v_gene: TRBV5-6; d_gene: -; abundance: -; CDR3aa: CASSFGASSGQPQHF; CDR3nt: TGTGCCAGCAGCTTTGGGGCCTCGTCGGGTCAGCCCCAGCATTTT
j_gene: TRBJ1-6; v_gene: TRBV18; d_gene: TRBD1; abundance: -; CDR3aa: CASSPLGGAGNSPLHF; CDR3nt: TGTGCCAGCTCACCACTAGGGGGCGCCGGAAATTCACCCCTCCACTTT
j_gene: TRBJ2-7; v_gene: TRBV6-5; d_gene: -; abundance: once; CDR3aa: CASSPLRQASYEQYF; CDR3nt: TGTGCTAGCAGTCCTCTACGACAGGCCTCCTACGAGCAGTACTTC
j_gene: TRBJ2-7; v_gene: TRBV27; d_gene: -; abundance: -; CDR3aa: CASSSKRITGSYEQYF; CDR3nt: TGTGCCAGCAGTTCCAAGCGCATAACAGGGTCCTACGAGCAGTACTTC
j_gene: TRBJ2-1; v_gene: TRBV7-9; d_gene: TRBD2; abundance: -; CDR3aa: CASSFGGRAYNEQFF; CDR3nt: TGTGCCAGCAGCTTTGGCGGGAGGGCCTACAATGAGCAGTTCTTC
j_gene: TRBJ2-7; v_gene: TRBV6-5; d_gene: TRBD2; abundance: -; CDR3aa: CASSYSGTSGSNEQYF; CDR3nt: TGTGCCAGCAGTTACTCTGGGACTAGCGGGAGTAACGAGCAGTACTTC
j_gene: TRBJ2-1; v_gene: TRBV27; d_gene: TRBD1; abundance: few; CDR3aa: CASRTRQGWNNEQFF; CDR3nt: TGTGCCAGCAGAACTCGACAGGGGTGGAATAATGAGCAGTTCTTC
j_gene: TRBJ1-2; v_gene: TRBV9; d_gene: -; abundance: -; CDR3aa: CASSVDENYGYTF; CDR3nt: TGTGCCAGCAGCGTAGATGAGAACTATGGCTACACCTTC
j_gene: TRBJ2-7; v_gene: TRBV30; d_gene: -; abundance: -; CDR3aa: CAWRRVGGNPSYEQYF; CDR3nt: TGTGCCTGGAGGAGGGTGGGCGGGAACCCCTCCTACGAGCAGTACTTC
j_gene: TRBJ1-3; v_gene: TRBV28; d_gene: -; abundance: -; CDR3aa: CASSMTGNTIYF; CDR3nt: TGTGCCAGCAGTATGACAGGAAACACCATATATTTT
j_gene: TRBJ2-7; v_gene: TRBV19; d_gene: -; abundance: -; CDR3aa: CASSISGGPGYEQYF; CDR3nt: TGTGCCAGTAGTATATCCGGGGGGCCTGGCTACGAGCAGTACTTC
j_gene: TRBJ2-7; v_gene: TRBV11-2; d_gene: -; abundance: -; CDR3aa: CASSPGNLEQYF; CDR3nt: TGTGCCAGCAGCCCGGGGAACCTTGAGCAGTACTTC
j_gene: TRBJ2-2; v_gene: TRBV15; d_gene: -; abundance: once; CDR3aa: CATKFEGPGELFF; CDR3nt: TGTGCCACCAAATTCGAGGGTCCCGGGGAGCTGTTTTTT
j_gene: TRBJ1-4; v_gene: TRBV25-1; d_gene: -; abundance: -; CDR3aa: CASSEGQVLNEKLFF; CDR3nt: TGTGCCAGCAGTGAAGGGCAGGTCCTTAATGAAAAACTGTTTTTT
j_gene: TRBJ1-1; v_gene: TRBV19; d_gene: -; abundance: -; CDR3aa: CASSIQGGGTEAFF; CDR3nt: TGTGCCAGTAGTATCCAAGGGGGAGGGACTGAAGCTTTCTTT
j_gene: TRBJ2-7; v_gene: TRBV5-1; d_gene: TRBD2; abundance: -; CDR3aa: CASSVAGPSYEQYF; CDR3nt: TGCGCCAGCTCTGTAGCGGGACCCTCCTACGAGCAGTACTTC
j_gene: TRBJ2-7; v_gene: TRBV5-1; d_gene: TRBD1; abundance: -; CDR3aa: CASSLTGTGNYEQYF; CDR3nt: TGCGCCAGCAGCCTGACCGGGACAGGGAACTACGAGCAGTACTTC
j_gene: TRBJ2-7; v_gene: TRBV7-2; d_gene: -; abundance: -; CDR3aa: CASSLSLYSYEQYF; CDR3nt: TGTGCCAGCAGCTTATCGTTGTACTCCTACGAGCAGTACTTC
j_gene: TRBJ2-7; v_gene: TRBV27; d_gene: TRBD1; abundance: -; CDR3aa: CASSLDDRGAEQYF; CDR3nt: TGTGCCAGCAGTTTAGACGACAGGGGAGCCGAGCAGTACTTC
j_gene: TRBJ2-1; v_gene: TRBV7-3; d_gene: -; abundance: -; CDR3aa: CASRPSGAHNEQFF; CDR3nt: TGTGCCAGCAGACCCAGCGGTGCCCACAATGAGCAGTTCTTC
j_gene: TRBJ2-1; v_gene: TRBV4-2; d_gene: -; abundance: few; CDR3aa: CASSPSGHEQFF; CDR3nt: TGTGCCAGCAGCCCTAGTGGTCATGAGCAGTTCTTC
j_gene: TRBJ1-3; v_gene: TRBV7-2; d_gene: TRBD1; abundance: once; CDR3aa: CASSLQGGRENTIYF; CDR3nt: TGTGCCAGCAGCTTACAGGGGGGTAGGGAAAACACCATATATTTT
j_gene: TRBJ2-7; v_gene: TRBV29-1; d_gene: TRBD2; abundance: -; CDR3aa: CSASPAGAGFGEQYF; CDR3nt: TGCAGCGCCTCCCCGGCGGGAGCGGGTTTCGGCGAGCAGTACTTC
j_gene: TRBJ2-1; v_gene: TRBV25-1; d_gene: TRBD2; abundance: once; CDR3aa: CASSELTSGSFNEQFF; CDR3nt: TGTGCCAGCAGTGAATTGACTAGCGGGAGTTTCAATGAGCAGTTCTTC
j_gene: TRBJ2-2; v_gene: TRBV7-9; d_gene: TRBD2; abundance: -; CDR3aa: CASSLLSSGNTGELFF; CDR3nt: TGTGCCAGCAGCTTACTGTCTAGCGGTAACACCGGGGAGCTGTTTTTT
j_gene: TRBJ2-3; v_gene: TRBV6-5; d_gene: TRBD2; abundance: -; CDR3aa: CASSNLAGAVDTQYF; CDR3nt: TGTGCCAGCAGTAACCTAGCGGGAGCTGTAGATACGCAGTATTTT